This T cell receptor (beta chain) was retrieved from a study of monozygotic twins with inflammatory bowel disease. From germline, CDR1 is SGHRS and CDR2 YFSETQ. The CDR3 totals 16 residues. About this clonotype: Its target is unknown.

It was approximately 3,500 ng of total RNA that each TCR library used. TCRdb reworked the 5' RACE reads into one entry per CDR3 protein, no DNA. Its clone listing holds approximately 400,000 distinct CDR3 sequences. Regarding the study as a whole: Differing T cell subtypes remained indistinguishable. Lower TCRbeta diversity (inverse Simpson) was seen in IBD patients than in healthy co-twins. The analysis yielded no support for one strong signal or clonotype associated with IBD.

The receptor comes from a human donor with ulcerative colitis or Crohn's disease, or a healthy co-twin of an affected twin (not recorded which). V is TRBV5-1 and J is TRBJ2-2; TCRdb outputs TRBD1, but without DNA this stays unchecked. Source material: blood. The CDR3 spells CASSLLQGRDTGELFF.